This TCR beta chain derives from a study of cytomegalovirus exposure and HLA in healthy donors. The study's findings and limits: The study recorded 160 or so TCR beta chains that were cytomegalovirus-associated. When analyzed later, a missense DCLRE1C variant was found to be linked to TCR beta V- and J-gene trimming. Analyses of presence and absence presupposed an approximately uniform sequencing depth across donors.

This clone was found once. Antigen unknown. This CDR3 is built from 11 residues. Germline CDR1 and CDR2: DFQATT and SNEGSKA (reference sequence). PCR was performed using 60 Vbeta and 13 Jbeta primers. In the authors' methods: It was a later analysis that counted tens of millions of unique TCR beta chains, of which some 12 million were shared. Some clones are missing from TCRdb's copy, which holds only in-frame ones; the method was immunoSEQ multiplex PCR. V and J calls and clone size are those listed in that table; D and trimming were worked out from the DNA. The sample yields 150,000 to 200,000 clones, around 73% seen once.

This TCR derives from a male donor in good health and CMV-seronegative. This rearrangement joins TRBV20-1 to TRBJ2-5; 7 nucleotides match TRBD1. The sequenced sample was PBMCs. The CDR3 bases are TGCGGCAGCCAGGGGGAAGAGACCCAGTACTTC. Protein product: CGSQGEETQYF.